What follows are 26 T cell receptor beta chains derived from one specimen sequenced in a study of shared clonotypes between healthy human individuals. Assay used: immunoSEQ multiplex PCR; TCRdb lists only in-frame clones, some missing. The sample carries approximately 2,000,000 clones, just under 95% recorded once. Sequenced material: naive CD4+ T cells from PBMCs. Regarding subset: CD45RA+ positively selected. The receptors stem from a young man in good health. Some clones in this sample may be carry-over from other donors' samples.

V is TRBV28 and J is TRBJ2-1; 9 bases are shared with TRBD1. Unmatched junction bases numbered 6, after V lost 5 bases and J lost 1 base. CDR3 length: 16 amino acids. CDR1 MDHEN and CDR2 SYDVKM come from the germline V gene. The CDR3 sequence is CASSQQGARSYNEQFF. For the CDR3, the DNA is TGTGCCAGCAGTCAACAGGGGGCGAGATCCTACAATGAGCAGTTCTTC.

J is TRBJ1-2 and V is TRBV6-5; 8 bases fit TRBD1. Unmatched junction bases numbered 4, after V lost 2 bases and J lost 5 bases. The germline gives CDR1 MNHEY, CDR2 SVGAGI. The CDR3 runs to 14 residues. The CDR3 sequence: CASSYQQGGYGYTF. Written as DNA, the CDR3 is TGTGCCAGCAGTTACCAACAGGGGGGGTATGGCTACACCTTC.

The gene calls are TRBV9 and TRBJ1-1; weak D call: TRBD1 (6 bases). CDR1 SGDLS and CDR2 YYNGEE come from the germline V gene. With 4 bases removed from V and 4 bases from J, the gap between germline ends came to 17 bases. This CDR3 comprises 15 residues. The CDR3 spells CASSSMRGGGTEAFF. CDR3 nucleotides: TGTGCCAGCAGCTCTATGAGGGGGGGAGGCACTGAAGCTTTCTTT.

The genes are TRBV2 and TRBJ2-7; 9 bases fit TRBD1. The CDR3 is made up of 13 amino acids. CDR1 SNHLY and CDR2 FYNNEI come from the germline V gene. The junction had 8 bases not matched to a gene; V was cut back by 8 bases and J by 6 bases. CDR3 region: CASLRTGVSEQYF. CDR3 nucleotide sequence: TGTGCCAGCCTCCGGACAGGGGTCAGCGAGCAGTACTTC.

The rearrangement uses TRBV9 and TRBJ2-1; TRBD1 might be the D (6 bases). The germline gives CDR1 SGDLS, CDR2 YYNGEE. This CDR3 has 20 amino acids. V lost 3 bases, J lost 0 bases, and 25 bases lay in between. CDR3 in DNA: TGTGCCAGCAGCGCTTACGACAGGACCGCGGAACACCTCTCCTACAATGAGCAGTTCTTC. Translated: CASSAYDRTAEHLSYNEQFF.

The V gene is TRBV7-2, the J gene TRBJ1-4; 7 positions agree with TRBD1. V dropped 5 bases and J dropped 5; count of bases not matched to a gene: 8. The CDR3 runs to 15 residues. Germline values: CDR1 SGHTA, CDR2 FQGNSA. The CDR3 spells CASSITGQLNEKLFF. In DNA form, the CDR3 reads TGTGCCAGCAGCATCACGGGACAGCTAAATGAAAAACTGTTTTTT.

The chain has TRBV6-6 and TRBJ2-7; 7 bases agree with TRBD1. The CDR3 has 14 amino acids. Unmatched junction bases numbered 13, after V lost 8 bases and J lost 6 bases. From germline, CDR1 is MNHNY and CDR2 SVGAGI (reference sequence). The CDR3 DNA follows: TGTGCCAGCCAGGTTGGAGTGGGACAGTCCGAGCAGTACTTC. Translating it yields CASQVGVGQSEQYF.

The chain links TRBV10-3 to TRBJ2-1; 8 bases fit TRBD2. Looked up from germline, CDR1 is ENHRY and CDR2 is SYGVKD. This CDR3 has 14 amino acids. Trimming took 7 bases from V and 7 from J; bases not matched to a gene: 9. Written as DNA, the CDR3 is TGTGCCATCAACCGAGCGGGAGTCGGGAATGAGCAGTTCTTC. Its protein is CAINRAGVGNEQFF.

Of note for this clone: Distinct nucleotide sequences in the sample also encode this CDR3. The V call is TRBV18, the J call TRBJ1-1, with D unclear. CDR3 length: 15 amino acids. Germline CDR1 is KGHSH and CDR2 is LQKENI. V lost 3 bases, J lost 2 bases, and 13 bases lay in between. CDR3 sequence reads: CASSPGASGNTEAFF. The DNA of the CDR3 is TGTGCCAGCTCACCTGGCGCCTCGGGAAACACTGAAGCTTTCTTT.

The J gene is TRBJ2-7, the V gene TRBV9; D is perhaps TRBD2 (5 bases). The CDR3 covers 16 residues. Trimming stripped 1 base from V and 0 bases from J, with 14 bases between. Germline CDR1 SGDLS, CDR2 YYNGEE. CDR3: CASSVSIGGDSYEQYF. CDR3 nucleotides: TGTGCCAGCAGCGTAAGTATTGGAGGAGACTCCTACGAGCAGTACTTC.

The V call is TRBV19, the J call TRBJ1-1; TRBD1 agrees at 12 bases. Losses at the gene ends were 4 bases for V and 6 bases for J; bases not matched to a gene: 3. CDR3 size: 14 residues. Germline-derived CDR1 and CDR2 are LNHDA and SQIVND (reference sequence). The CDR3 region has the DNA TGTGCCAGTAGTACGGGACAGGGGGCAGCTGAAGCTTTCTTT. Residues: CASSTGQGAAEAFF.

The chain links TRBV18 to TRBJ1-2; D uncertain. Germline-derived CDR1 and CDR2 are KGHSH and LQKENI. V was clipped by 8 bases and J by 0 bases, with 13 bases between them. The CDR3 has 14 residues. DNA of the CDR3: TGTGCCAGCCTTTTAACGCCGTCTAACTATGGCTACACCTTC. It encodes CASLLTPSNYGYTF.

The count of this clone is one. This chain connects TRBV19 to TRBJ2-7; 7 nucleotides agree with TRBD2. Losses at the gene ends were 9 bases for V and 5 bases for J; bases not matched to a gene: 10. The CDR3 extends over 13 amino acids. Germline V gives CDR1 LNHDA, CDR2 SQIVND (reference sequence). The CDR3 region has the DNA TGTGCCAGCAGTGATCGTCGGGGGGACGAGCAGTACTTC. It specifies CASSDRRGDEQYF.

CDR3 nucleotides: TGTGCCAGCAGCTCCCCATGGAACACCGGGGAGCTGTTTTTT. Amino acids: CASSSPWNTGELFF. The chain uses TRBV11-2 and TRBJ2-2; no clear D. There are 14 residues in the CDR3. Trimming pared 4 bases from V and 1 base from J, leaving 7 bases between. The V gene's germline CDR1 is SGHAT and CDR2 FQNNGV. Using reference TRBV11-2 and TRBJ2-2 for the parts outside the CDR3, the full variable domain is EAGVAQSPRYKIIEKRQSVAFWCNPISGHATLYWYQQILGQGPKLLIQFQNNGVVDDSQLPKDRFSAERLKGVDSTLKIQPAKLEDSAVYLCASSSPWNTGELFFGEGSRLTVL.

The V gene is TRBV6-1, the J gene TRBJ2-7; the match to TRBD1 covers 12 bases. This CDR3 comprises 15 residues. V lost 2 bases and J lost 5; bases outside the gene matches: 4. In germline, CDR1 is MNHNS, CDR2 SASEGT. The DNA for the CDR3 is TGTGCCAGCAGTGAACCCGGGACAGGGGGCCACGAGCAGTACTTC. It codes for CASSEPGTGGHEQYF.

CDR3 sequence reads: CASSLPSPHRVPLYEQYF. The CDR3 coding sequence is TGCGCCAGCAGCCTACCCTCCCCGCACCGGGTTCCTCTTTACGAGCAGTACTTC. The V gene is TRBV5-1, the J gene TRBJ2-7, with unresolved D. Trimming cost V 4 bases and J 4 bases, with 27 bases left between them. The CDR3 has 18 residues. Germline values: CDR1 SGHRS, CDR2 YFSETQ.

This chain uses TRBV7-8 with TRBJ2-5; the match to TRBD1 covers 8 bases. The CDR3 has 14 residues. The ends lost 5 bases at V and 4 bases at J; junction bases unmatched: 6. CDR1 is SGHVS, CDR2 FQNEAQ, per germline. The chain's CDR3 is CASSPWTGRETQYF. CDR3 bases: TGTGCCAGCAGCCCATGGACAGGGAGAGAGACCCAGTACTTC.

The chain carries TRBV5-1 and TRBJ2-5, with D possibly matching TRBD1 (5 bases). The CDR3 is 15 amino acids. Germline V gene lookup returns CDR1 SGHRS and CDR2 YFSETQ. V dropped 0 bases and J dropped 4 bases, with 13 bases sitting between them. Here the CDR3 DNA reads TGCGCCAGCAGCTTGGCCACCGGCAGGGTAGAGACCCAGTACTTC. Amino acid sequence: CASSLATGRVETQYF.

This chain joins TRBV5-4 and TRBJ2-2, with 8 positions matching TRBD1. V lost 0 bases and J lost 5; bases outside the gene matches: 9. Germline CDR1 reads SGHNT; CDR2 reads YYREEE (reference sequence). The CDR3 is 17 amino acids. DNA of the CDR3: TGTGCCAGCAGCTTGGGAACTGGACAGGGTAAAACCGGGGAGCTGTTTTTT. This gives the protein CASSLGTGQGKTGELFF.

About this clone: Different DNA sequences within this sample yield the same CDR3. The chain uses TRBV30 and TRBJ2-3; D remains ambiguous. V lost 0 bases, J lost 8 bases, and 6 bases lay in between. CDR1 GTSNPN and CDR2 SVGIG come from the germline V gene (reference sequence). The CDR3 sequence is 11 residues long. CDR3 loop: CAWSVRGTQYF. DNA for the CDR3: TGTGCCTGGAGTGTACGAGGTACGCAGTATTTT. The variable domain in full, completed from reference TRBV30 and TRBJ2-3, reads SQTIHQWPATLVQPVGSPLSLECTVEGTSNPNLYWYRQAAGRGLQLLFYSVGIGQISSEVPQNLSASRPQDRQFILSSKKLLLSDSGFYLCAWSVRGTQYFGPGTRLTVL.

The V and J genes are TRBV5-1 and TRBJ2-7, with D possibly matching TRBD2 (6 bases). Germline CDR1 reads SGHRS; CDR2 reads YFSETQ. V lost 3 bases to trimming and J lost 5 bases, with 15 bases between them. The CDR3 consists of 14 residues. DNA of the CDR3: TGCGCCAGCAGCTCCGGGAGTAGAATCAACGAGCAGTACTTC. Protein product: CASSSGSRINEQYF.

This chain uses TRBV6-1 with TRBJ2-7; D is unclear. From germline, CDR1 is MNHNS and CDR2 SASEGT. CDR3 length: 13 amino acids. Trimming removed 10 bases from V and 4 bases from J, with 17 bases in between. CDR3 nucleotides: TGTGCCACCGGACGTGCCACCTTATACGAGCAGTACTTC. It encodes CATGRATLYEQYF.

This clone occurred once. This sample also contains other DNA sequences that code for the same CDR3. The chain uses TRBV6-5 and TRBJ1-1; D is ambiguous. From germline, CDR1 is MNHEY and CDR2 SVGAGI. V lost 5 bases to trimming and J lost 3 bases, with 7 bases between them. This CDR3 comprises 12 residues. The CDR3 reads CASSRQDTEAFF. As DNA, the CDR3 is TGTGCCAGCAGTCGACAAGACACTGAAGCTTTCTTT.

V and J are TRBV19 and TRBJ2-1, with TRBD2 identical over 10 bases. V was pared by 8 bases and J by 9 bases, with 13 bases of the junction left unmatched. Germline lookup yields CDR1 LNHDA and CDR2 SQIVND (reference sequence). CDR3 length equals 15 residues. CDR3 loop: CASSRTSGQRGEQFF. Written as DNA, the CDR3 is TGTGCCAGTTCCCGGACTAGCGGCCAGAGGGGTGAGCAGTTCTTC.

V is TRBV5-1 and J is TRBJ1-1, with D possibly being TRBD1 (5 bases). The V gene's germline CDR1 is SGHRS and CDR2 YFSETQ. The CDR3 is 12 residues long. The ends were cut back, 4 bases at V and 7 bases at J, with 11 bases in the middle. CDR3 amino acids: CASSNSGHEAFF. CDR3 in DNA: TGCGCCAGCAGCAACTCTGGACATGAAGCTTTCTTT.

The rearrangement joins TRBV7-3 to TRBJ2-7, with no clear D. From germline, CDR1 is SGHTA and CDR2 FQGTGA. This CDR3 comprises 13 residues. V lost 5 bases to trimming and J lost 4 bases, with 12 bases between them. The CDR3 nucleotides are TGTGCCAGCAGCCCCTCGGTGGGTTACGAGCAGTACTTC. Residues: CASSPSVGYEQYF.